Detailed here is one T cell receptor beta chain. The sample originates from a study of control samples from healthy donors and cancer patients. The CDR3 runs 14 residues. Germline V CDR1 and CDR2: KGHSH, LQKENI. V was pared by 4 bases and J by 0 bases, with 10 bases between. Clones were sequenced by immunoSEQ multiplex PCR, and TCRdb holds only the in-frame ones, with some missing. The sample consists of 160,000 or so clones, nearly 96% of them appearing once. The source is a woman aged 30 to 39 in good health. Sequences were obtained from blood. This chain uses TRBV18 with TRBJ2-7; tentative D call: TRBD2 (6 bases). CDR3: CASSLAVSSYEQYF. The CDR3 DNA reads as TGTGCCAGCTCACTAGCGGTAAGCTCCTACGAGCAGTACTTC.